This TCR beta chain stems from a study of blood T cell repertoires in COVID-19. The method was immunoSEQ multiplex PCR; TCRdb's version includes in-frame clones alone and lacks a portion of them. Among some 320,000 clones listed, 88% were seen once. Germline CDR1 and CDR2: MNHEY and SVGEGT. This CDR3 spans 17 amino acids. Trimming cost V 6 bases and J 2 bases; bases outside gene matches: 13. V usage is TRBV6-2 or TRBV6-3 and J usage is TRBJ2-1; 7 bases are shared with TRBD1. This receptor was identified in a woman aged 25-40 years who had recovered from COVID-19. Sequences were obtained from peripheral blood. The CDR3 nucleotides read TGTGCCAGCAGCAGCCCCGACAGGGTTGTCGCCTACAATGAGCAGTTCTTC. Amino acid sequence: CASSSPDRVVAYNEQFF.